This T cell receptor beta chain was observed in a study of cytomegalovirus exposure and HLA in healthy donors. Findings of the study overall: Owing to their indistinguishability, certain V segments, notably TRBV6-2 and TRBV6-3, were excluded. Association of 16,951 TCR beta sequences with HLA alleles was found at 0.05 false discovery rate in a later analysis. It emerged from a later analysis that several of the most significant clusters appeared to be linked to common viral pathogens. A later analysis revealed that TCR association rates differed between HLA loci, peaking at DRB1 and bottoming out at HLA-C.

Use of 60 Vbeta and 13 Jbeta primers characterized the PCR. Repertoires were generated with immunoSEQ multiplex PCR, while TCRdb's copy carries only in-frame clones and drops some. This table holds 150,000 to 200,000 clones, 77% found once. To note about this clone: The antigen is undetermined.

V lost 5 bases to trimming and J lost 6 bases; unmatched junction nucleotides: 6. Germline V gene data show CDR1 as MNHNS and CDR2 as SASEGT. The CDR3 sequence is 13 residues long. This TCR was recovered from a woman aged 25 to 39 in good health and CMV-seropositive. The specimen was PBMCs. This chain links TRBV6-1 with TRBJ1-1, with 7 nucleotides matching TRBD1. The CDR3 nucleotides are TGTGCCAGCAGTACCCGGACAGGACCTGAAGCTTTCTTT. Protein product: CASSTRTGPEAFF.